A few counts support the clone carrying this T cell receptor beta chain. Its antigen is unknown. The data were taken from a study of CD4 T cells in relation to SARS-CoV-2 and coronaviruses. Study background: After approximately 10 days of antigen culture, PBMC TCR beta CDR3s were sequenced. The negative reference was HIV-1 Nef peptide pool or peptide-free culture.

TCRdb's copy holds only in-frame clones and misses some; the assay was immunoSEQ multiplex PCR. There are about 22,000 clones in the sample; about two thirds occur only once, and approximately 15% lies in the top ten. CD4+ T cells from unexposed donors were obtained before the COVID-19 pandemic (2011-2018). Isolation of CD4+ T cells took place after 10 days in culture. The sequence came from a human donor in good health. The sample was CD4+ T cells from PBMCs, cultured in vitro.

CDR3 sequence (DNA): TGTGCCAGCAGCTTAGCGAGGGACCACGAGCAGTACTTC. This sequence encodes CASSLARDHEQYF. This rearrangement joins TRBV7-8 to TRBJ2-7; D possibly matches TRBD1 or TRBD2 (5 bases each). This CDR3 has 13 residues. Trimming stripped 0 bases from V and 5 bases from J, with 8 bases between. The V gene's germline CDR1 is SGHVS and CDR2 FQNEAQ.